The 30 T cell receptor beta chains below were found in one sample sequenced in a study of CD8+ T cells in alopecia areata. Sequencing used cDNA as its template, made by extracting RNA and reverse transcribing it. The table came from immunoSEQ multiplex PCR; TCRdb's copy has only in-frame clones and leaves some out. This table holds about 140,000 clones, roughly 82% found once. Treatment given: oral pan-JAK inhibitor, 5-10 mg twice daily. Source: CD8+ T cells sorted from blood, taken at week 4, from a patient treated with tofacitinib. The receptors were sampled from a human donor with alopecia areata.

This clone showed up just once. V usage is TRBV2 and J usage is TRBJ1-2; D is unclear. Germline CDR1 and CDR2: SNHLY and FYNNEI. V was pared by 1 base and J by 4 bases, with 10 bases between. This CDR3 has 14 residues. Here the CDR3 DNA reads TGTGCCAGCAGTGAAGGTGATGGGATCTATGGCTACACCTTC. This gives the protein CASSEGDGIYGYTF.

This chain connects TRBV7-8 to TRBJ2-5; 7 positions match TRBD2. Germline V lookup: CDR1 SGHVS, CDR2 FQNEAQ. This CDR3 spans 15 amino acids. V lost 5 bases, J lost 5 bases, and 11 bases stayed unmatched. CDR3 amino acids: CASSLKNSGQETQYF. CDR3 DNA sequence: TGTGCCAGCAGCCTAAAGAATAGCGGGCAGGAGACCCAGTACTTC.

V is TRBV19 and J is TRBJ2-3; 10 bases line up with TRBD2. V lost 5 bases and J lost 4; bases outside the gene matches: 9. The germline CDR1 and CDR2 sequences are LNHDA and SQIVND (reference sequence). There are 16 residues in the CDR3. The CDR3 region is CASSSPGLALSDTQYF. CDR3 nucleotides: TGTGCCAGTAGTTCTCCGGGACTAGCGCTTTCAGATACGCAGTATTTT.

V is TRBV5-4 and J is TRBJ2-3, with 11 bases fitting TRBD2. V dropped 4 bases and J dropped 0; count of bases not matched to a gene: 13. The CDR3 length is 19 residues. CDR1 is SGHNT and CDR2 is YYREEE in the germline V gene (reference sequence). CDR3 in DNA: TGTGCCAGCAGCGAGTCCCCGGGACTAGCGGTCCTCAGCACAGATACGCAGTATTTT. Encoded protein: CASSESPGLAVLSTDTQYF.

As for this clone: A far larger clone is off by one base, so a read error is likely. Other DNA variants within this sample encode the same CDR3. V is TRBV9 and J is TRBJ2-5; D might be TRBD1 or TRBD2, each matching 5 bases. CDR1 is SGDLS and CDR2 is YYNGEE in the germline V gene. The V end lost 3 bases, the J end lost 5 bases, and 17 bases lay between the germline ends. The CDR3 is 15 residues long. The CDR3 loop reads CASSGGEGAGETQYF. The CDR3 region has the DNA TGTGCCAGCAGCGGAGGGGAAGGGGCGGGCGAGACCCAGTACTTC.

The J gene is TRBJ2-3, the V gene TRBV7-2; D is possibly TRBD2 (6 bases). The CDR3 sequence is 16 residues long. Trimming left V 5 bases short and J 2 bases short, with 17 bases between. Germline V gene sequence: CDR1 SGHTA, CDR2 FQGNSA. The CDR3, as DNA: TGTGCCAGCAGCCCATCGGGACTCCTCTACACAGATACGCAGTATTTT. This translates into CASSPSGLLYTDTQYF.

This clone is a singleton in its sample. The CDR3, as DNA: TGTGCCAGCAGCCAAGACCCTCCCAGCTCCTACAATGAGCAGTTCTTC. Protein sequence: CASSQDPPSSYNEQFF. This chain uses TRBV4-2 with TRBJ2-1; no clear D. This CDR3 has 16 residues. V was pared by 0 bases and J by 0 bases, with 9 bases between. Per germline, CDR1 LGHNA and CDR2 YNFKEQ.

The CDR3 DNA reads as TGTGCCAGCAGCTCTGGGCTTTCTGGGGCCAACGTCCTGACTTTC. Its translation: CASSSGLSGANVLTF. The rearrangement joins TRBV5-5 to TRBJ2-6; D is unresolved. The CDR3 consists of 15 residues. Germline CDR1 and CDR2: SGHKS and YYEKEE (reference sequence). The V gene lost 3 bases and the J gene lost 1 base, with 8 bases spanning the gap.

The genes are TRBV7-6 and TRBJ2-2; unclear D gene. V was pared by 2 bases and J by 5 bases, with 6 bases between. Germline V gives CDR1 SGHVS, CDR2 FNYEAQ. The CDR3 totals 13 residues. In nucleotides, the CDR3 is TGTGCCAGCAGCTTACCGTTGACCGGGGAGCTGTTTTTT. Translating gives CASSLPLTGELFF.

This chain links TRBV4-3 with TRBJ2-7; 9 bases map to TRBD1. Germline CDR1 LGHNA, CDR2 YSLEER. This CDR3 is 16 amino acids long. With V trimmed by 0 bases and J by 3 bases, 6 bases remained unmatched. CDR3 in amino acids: CASSQDSGTGFYEQYF. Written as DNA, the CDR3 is TGCGCCAGCAGCCAAGATTCCGGGACAGGGTTCTACGAGCAGTACTTC.

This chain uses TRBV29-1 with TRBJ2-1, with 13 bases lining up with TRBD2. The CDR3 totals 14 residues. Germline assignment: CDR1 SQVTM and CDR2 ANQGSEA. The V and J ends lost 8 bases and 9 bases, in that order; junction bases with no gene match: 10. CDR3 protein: CSSILAGGPVEQFF. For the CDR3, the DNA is TGCAGCTCAATACTAGCGGGGGGGCCAGTTGAGCAGTTCTTC.

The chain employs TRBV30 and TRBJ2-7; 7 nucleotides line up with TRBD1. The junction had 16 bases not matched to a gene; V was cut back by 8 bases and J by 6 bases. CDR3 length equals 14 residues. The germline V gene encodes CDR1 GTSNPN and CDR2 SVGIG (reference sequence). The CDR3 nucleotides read TGTGCCCAGACCTCCGACAGGGCCCTTGGCGAGCAGTACTTC. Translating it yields CAQTSDRALGEQYF.

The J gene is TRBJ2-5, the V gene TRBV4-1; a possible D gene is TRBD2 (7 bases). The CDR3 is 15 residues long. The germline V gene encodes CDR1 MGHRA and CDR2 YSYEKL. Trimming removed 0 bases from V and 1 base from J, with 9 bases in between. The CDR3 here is CASSQERGPQETQYF. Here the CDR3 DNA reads TGCGCCAGCAGCCAAGAGCGGGGGCCCCAAGAGACCCAGTACTTC.

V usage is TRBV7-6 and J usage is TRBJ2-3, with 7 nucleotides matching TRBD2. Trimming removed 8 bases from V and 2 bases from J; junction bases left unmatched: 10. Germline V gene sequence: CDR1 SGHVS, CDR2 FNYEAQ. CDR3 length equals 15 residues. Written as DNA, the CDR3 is TGTGCCAGCTCCATTGGCGGGGGACTCACAGATACGCAGTATTTT. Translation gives CASSIGGGLTDTQYF.

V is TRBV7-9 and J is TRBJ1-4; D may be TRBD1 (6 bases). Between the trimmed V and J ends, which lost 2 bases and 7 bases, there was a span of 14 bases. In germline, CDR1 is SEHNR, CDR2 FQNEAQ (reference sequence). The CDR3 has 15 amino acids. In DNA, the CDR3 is TGTGCCAGCAGCTTACACAGGGCTGCGTTTGAAAAACTGTTTTTT. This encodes CASSLHRAAFEKLFF. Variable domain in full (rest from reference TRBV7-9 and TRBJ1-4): DTGVSQNPRHKITKRGQNVTFRCDPISEHNRLYWYRQTLGQGPEFLTYFQNEAQLEKSRLLSDRFSAERPKGSFSTLEIQRTEQGDSAMYLCASSLHRAAFEKLFFGSGTQLSVL.

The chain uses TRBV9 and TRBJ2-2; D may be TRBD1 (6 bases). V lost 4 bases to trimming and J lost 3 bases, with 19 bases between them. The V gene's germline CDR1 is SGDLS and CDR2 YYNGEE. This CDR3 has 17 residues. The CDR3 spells CASSSSRTGRDTGELFF. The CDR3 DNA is TGTGCCAGCAGCTCTTCCCGTACAGGGCGGGACACCGGGGAGCTGTTTTTT.

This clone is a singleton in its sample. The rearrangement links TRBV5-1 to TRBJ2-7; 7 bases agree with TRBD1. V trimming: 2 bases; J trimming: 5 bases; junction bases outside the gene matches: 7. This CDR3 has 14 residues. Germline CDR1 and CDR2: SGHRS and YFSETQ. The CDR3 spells CASSFLGGLDEQYF. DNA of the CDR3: TGCGCCAGCAGCTTTTTAGGGGGCCTCGACGAGCAGTACTTC.

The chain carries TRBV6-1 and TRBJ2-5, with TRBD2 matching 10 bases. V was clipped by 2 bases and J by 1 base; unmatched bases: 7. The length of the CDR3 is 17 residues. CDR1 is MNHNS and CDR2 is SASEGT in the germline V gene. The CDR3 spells CASSERASGGLQETQYF. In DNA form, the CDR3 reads TGTGCCAGCAGTGAACGGGCTAGCGGGGGACTCCAAGAGACCCAGTACTTC.

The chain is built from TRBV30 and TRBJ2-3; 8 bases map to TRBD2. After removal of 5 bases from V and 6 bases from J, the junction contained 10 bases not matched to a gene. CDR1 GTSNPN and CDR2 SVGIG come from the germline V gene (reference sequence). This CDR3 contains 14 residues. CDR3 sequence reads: CAWHSGVLGDTQYF. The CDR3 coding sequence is TGTGCCTGGCATAGCGGGGTATTAGGTGATACGCAGTATTTT. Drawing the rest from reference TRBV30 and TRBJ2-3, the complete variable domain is SQTIHQWPATLVQPVGSPLSLECTVEGTSNPNLYWYRQAAGRGLQLLFYSVGIGQISSEVPQNLSASRPQDRQFILSSKKLLLSDSGFYLCAWHSGVLGDTQYFGPGTRLTVL.

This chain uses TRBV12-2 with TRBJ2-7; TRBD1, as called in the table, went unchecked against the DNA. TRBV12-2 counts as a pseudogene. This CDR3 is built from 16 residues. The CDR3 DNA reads TGTGCAAGTCGCCCTCGACGGGACAGGGACACCTACGAGCAGTACTTC. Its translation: CASRPRRDRDTYEQYF.

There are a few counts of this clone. Here the CDR3 reads CASSDGGGPYEQYF. DNA for the CDR3: TGTGCCAGCAGTGACGGCGGGGGGCCCTACGAGCAGTACTTC. V gene TRBV2 combines with J gene TRBJ2-5; 8 bases agree with TRBD2. The J call could be wrong; TRBJ2-7 is a better fit for the DNA end. This CDR3 is 14 amino acids long. CDR1 SNHLY and CDR2 FYNNEI come from the germline V gene.

Here the CDR3 DNA reads TGTGCCAGCAGTTACGAACTAGCGGGGCTCAATGAGCAGTTCTTC. It codes for CASSYELAGLNEQFF. The chain carries TRBV6-5 and TRBJ2-1; 10 bases map to TRBD2. The germline CDR1 and CDR2 sequences are MNHEY and SVGAGI. The V and J ends lost 2 bases and 6 bases, in that order; junction bases with no gene match: 4. This CDR3 comprises 15 residues.

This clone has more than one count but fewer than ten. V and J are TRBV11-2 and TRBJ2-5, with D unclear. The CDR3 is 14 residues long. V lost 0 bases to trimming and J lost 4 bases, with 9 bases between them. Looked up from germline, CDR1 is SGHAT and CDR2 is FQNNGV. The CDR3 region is CASSLDPPPETQYF. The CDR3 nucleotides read TGTGCCAGCAGCTTAGATCCCCCCCCAGAGACCCAGTACTTC. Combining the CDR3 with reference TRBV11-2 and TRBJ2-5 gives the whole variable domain EAGVAQSPRYKIIEKRQSVAFWCNPISGHATLYWYQQILGQGPKLLIQFQNNGVVDDSQLPKDRFSAERLKGVDSTLKIQPAKLEDSAVYLCASSLDPPPETQYFGPGTRLLVL.

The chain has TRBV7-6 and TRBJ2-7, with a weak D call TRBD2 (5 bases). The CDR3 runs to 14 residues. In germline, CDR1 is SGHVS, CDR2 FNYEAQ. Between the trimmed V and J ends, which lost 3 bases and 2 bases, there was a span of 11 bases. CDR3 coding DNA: TGTGCCAGCAGCTTGACCGACGGGACCTACGAGCAGTACTTC. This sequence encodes CASSLTDGTYEQYF.

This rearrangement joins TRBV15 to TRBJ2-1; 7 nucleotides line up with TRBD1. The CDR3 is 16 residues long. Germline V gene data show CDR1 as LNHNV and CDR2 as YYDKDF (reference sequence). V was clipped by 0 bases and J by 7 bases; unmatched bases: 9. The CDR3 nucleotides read TGTGCCACCAGCAGAGATTTAGGGGGCTCGAGGAATGAGCAGTTCTTC. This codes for CATSRDLGGSRNEQFF.

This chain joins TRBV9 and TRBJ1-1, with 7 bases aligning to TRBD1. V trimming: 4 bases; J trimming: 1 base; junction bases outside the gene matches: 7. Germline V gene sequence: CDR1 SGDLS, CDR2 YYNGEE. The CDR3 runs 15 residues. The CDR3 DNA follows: TGTGCCAGCAGCCGCCTCGACAGGGCGAACACTGAAGCTTTCTTT. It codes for CASSRLDRANTEAFF.

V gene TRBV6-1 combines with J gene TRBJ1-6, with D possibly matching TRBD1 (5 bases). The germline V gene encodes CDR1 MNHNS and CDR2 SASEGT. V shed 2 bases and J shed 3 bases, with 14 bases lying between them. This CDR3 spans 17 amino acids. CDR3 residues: CASSEFDRNLYNSPLHF. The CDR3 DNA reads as TGTGCCAGCAGTGAATTCGACAGAAACCTCTATAATTCACCCCTCCACTTT.

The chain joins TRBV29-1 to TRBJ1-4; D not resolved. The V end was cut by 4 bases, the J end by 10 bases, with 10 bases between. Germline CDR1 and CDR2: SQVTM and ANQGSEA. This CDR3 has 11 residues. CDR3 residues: CSVVYGVKLFF. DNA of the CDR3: TGCAGCGTTGTCTACGGCGTAAAACTGTTTTTT.

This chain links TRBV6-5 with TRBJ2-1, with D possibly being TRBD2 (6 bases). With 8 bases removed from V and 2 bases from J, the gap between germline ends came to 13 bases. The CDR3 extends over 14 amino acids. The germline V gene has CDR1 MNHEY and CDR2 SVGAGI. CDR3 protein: CASGSGTPYNEQFF. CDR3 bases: TGTGCCAGCGGCTCCGGGACTCCCTACAATGAGCAGTTCTTC.

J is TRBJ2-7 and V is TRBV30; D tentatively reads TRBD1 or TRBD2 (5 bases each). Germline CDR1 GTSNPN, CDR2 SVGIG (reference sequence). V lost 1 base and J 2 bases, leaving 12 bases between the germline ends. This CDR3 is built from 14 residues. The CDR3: CAWSAGTHPYEQYF. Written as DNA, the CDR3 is TGTGCCTGGAGTGCCGGGACCCACCCCTACGAGCAGTACTTC.